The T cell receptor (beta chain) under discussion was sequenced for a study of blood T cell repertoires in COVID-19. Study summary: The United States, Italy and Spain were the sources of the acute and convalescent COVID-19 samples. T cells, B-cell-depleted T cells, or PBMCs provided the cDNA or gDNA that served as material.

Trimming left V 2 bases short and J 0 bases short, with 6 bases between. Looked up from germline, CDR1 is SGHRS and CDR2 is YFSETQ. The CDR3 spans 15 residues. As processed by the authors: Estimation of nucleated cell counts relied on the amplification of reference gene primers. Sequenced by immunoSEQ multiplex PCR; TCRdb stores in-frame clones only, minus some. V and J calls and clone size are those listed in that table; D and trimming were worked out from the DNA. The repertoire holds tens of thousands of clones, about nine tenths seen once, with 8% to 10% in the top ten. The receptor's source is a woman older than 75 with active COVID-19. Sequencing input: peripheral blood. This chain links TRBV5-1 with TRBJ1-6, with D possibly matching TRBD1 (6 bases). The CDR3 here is CASSLGGSYNSPLHF. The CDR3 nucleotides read TGCGCCAGCAGCTTAGGGGGCTCCTATAATTCACCCCTCCACTTT.